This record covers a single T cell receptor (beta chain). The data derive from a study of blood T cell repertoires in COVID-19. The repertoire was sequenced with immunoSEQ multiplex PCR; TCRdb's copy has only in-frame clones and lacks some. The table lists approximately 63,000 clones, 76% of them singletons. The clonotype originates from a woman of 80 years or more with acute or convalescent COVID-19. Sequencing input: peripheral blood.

CDR3 DNA: TGTGCCAGCAGCTTAAATGGGGGCACTGTGAACACTGAAGCTTTCTTT. This sequence encodes CASSLNGGTVNTEAFF. This chain joins TRBV7-3 and TRBJ1-1; TRBD1 might be the D (6 bases). CDR3 size: 16 residues. Trimming pared 1 base from V and 0 bases from J, leaving 12 bases between. Germline loops: CDR1 SGHTA, CDR2 FQGTGA.